This entry concerns a single T cell receptor (beta chain). Its antigen remains unidentified. No base qualities exist here, and no much larger clone lies one base off it. The immunoSEQ Assay, a bias-controlled multiplex PCR, was used to amplify TCRbeta CDR3 regions from genomic DNA. As for the original processing: Within the assay, amplification of reference gene primers was used to estimate how many nucleated cells each sample contained. To quantify the absolute abundance of each unique TCRbeta CDR3 rearrangement, sequence reads were collapsed and filtered. For each sample, productive Simpson clonality was calculated by taking the square root of Simpson's diversity index across productive rearrangements. TCRdb's version of the immuneACCESS table is confined to in-frame rearrangements and falls short of the full clone set. An unresolved V gene accounts for under half of the shortfall where checked; the remainder is of unknown origin. V and J calls and clone size are as listed in that table; D and trimming were resolved from the DNA. The sample has around 180,000 clones on record, about 88% of them singletons. Roughly 25% of the sample is held by the ten biggest clonotypes.

This entry belongs to a study of blood T cell repertoires in COVID-19 (dated by TCRdb to 2018 to 2021). Notes on the research overall: Collaborator samples came from the United States, Italy and Spain and covered acute and convalescent phases of COVID-19. The prospective study material was composed of cDNA or gDNA derived from T cells, B-cell-depleted T cells, or PBMCs. Subjects who had been exposed to COVID-19, were actively infected with it, or had recovered from it provided the deeply sampled blood TCRbeta repertoires that made up the dataset. The repertoires were released in a freely available public database intended as a resource for research on the immune response to SARS-CoV-2. The samples were drawn from two sources: the first 160 participants of the ongoing ImmuneRACE study, and 950 to 1,500 subjects contributed by 6 global collaborators. The sample metadata nearly always contained a de-identified subject ID, COVID-19 status, age in years and sex. HLA class I and class II types, where available, came from metadata supplied by the sample provider rather than from assay-based typing.

Each collaborating institution followed its own protocols to collect whole blood in K2EDTA tubes. For TCRbeta analysis, collaborators shipped samples in one of three forms: frozen whole blood, isolated PBMCs, or DNA extracted from either of those sample types. Relative to germline, V is missing 2 bases and J is missing 3 bases, with 5 bases of the junction outside any gene match. From its cysteine to its phenylalanine, the CDR3 spans 17 amino acids. The only DNA kept is the CDR3, 51 bases in frame from the first base. CDR1 and CDR2, looked up from the germline V gene, are KGHDR and SFDVKD. The research as a whole found: The quantity of clinical and demographic metadata differed by source and by participant and was supplied without curation.

The specimen was peripheral blood. The sequence is built from TRBV24-1 and TRBJ2-2; 10 nucleotides in the junction match TRBD1. This clonotype originated in a man in his 60s with acute or convalescent COVID-19. For the CDR3, the sequence is CATSDSRQGADTGELFF. The DNA is TGTGCCACCAGTGATTCCCGACAGGGGGCGGACACCGGGGAGCTGTTTTTT.